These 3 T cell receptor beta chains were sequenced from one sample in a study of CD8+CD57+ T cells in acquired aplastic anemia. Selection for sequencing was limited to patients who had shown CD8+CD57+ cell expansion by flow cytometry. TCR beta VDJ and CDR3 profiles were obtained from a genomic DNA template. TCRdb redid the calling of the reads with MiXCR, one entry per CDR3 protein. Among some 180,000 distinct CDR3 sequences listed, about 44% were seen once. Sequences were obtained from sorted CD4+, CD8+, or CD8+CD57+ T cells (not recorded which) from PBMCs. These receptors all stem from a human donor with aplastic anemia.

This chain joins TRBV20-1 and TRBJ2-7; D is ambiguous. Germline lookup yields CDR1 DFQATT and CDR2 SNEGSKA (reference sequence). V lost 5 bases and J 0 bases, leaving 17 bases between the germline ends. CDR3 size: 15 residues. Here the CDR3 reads CSAGVSGSTSYEQYF. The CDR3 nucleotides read TGCAGTGCTGGGGTTTCGGGCTCTACCTCCTACGAGCAGTACTTC.

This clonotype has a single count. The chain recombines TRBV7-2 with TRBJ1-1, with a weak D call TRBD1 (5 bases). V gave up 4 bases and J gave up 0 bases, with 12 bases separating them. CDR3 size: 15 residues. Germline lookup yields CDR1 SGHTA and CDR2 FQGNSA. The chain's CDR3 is CASSSAHRLNTEAFF. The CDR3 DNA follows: TGTGCCAGCAGCTCAGCGCACAGGTTGAACACTGAAGCTTTCTTT.

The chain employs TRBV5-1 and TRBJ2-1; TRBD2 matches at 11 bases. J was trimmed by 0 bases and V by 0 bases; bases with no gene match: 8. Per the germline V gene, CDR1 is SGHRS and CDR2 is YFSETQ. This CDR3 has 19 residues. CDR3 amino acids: CASSLVGRGLAASYNEQFF. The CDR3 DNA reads TGCGCCAGCAGCTTGGTGGGGAGGGGACTAGCGGCCTCCTACAATGAGCAGTTCTTC.